This T cell receptor beta chain comes out of a study of T cells in Graves' hyperthyroidism and ophthalmopathy. Whole-study results and caveats: In the blood, most expanded thyroid clonotypes above 0.001 appeared as well.

PBMCs were obtained from approximately 9.2 ml fresh peripheral blood. What was amplified from RNA transcripts were TCR beta CDR3 regions. With the HTBI primer set, the TCR CDR3 went through a first round of RT-PCR. TCRdb passed the multiplex PCR reads through MiXCR, listing each CDR3 protein once. The profile shows fewer than 550,000 distinct CDR3 sequences, around 22% of them singletons. On this clonotype: Antigen unknown.

The CDR3 has 13 residues. Between the trimmed V and J ends, which lost 4 bases and 0 bases, there was a span of 9 bases. Germline CDR1 is SQVTM and CDR2 is ANQGSEA. Sequencing input: blood. The chain combines TRBV29-1 with TRBJ1-1; D ambiguous. The sequence derives from a woman in her twenties or thirties with Graves' ophthalmopathy. The CDR3 bases are TGCAGCGTTGTTGCAGGAATGAACACTGAAGCTTTCTTT. The encoded protein is CSVVAGMNTEAFF.